This entry lists 25 T cell receptor beta chains sequenced from one sample in a study of blood T cell repertoires in COVID-19 (dated by TCRdb to the early 2020s). The library was produced with the immunoSEQ multiplex PCR assay. The table was pulled from immuneACCESS by TCRdb, which kept in-frame rearrangements only. Such tables lose some clones; where checked, under half of the loss comes from unresolved V genes, and the rest has no known cause. The sample has roughly 50,000 clones on record, more than 75% of them singletons. The ten largest clones capture 13% to 15% of the sample. The sequencing input was peripheral blood. These receptors were obtained from a man in his 70s with acute or convalescent COVID-19.

The chain combines TRBV19 with TRBJ1-2; D is ambiguous. Looked up from germline, CDR1 is LNHDA and CDR2 is SQIVND (reference sequence). The CDR3 totals 15 residues. Trimming cost V 3 bases and J 2 bases, with 13 bases left between them. CDR3 in DNA: TGTGCCAGTAGTATGGGCCGGGGAGGCAACTATGGCTACACCTTC. It encodes CASSMGRGGNYGYTF.

The chain combines TRBV5-6 with TRBJ1-3; D perhaps matches TRBD1 (5 bases). Germline CDR1 SGHDT, CDR2 YYEEEE. This CDR3 region has 16 residues. Trimming took 1 base from V and 2 from J, leaving 13 bases between them. The CDR3 nucleotides read TGTGCCAGCAGCTTGTGGGCAGGGTTGGCTGGAAACACCATATATTTT. This translates into CASSLWAGLAGNTIYF.

This sequence joins TRBV7-2 and TRBJ2-1, with 8 positions matching TRBD2. Germline-derived CDR1 and CDR2 are SGHTA and FQGNSA. V was pared by 2 bases and J by 3 bases, with 9 bases of the junction left unmatched. This CDR3 region has 17 residues. DNA of the CDR3: TGTGCCAGCAGCTTACGACTAGCGTCTGGTGGCTACAATGAGCAGTTCTTC. Translated: CASSLRLASGGYNEQFF.

The V gene is TRBV7-9, the J gene TRBJ2-1, with 12 bases that match TRBD1. After removal of 0 bases from V and 6 bases from J, the junction contained 6 bases not matched to a gene. The germline gives CDR1 SEHNR, CDR2 FQNEAQ (reference sequence). This CDR3 is built from 17 residues. For the CDR3, the DNA is TGTGCCAGCAGCTTAGCTAGGGGACAGGGGGCCACCAATGAGCAGTTCTTC. Translated: CASSLARGQGATNEQFF.

Concerning this clone: Other DNA variants within this sample encode the same CDR3. The chain recombines TRBV20-1 with TRBJ2-5; possibly TRBD2 for D (5 bases). Trimming left V 6 bases short and J 5 bases short, with 10 bases between. The CDR3 is 11 amino acids. Germline V lookup: CDR1 DFQATT, CDR2 SNEGSKA (reference sequence). In DNA, the CDR3 is TGCAGTGCCCTTTCGGGGGAGACCCAGTACTTC. Protein: CSALSGETQYF.

The genes are TRBV20-1 and TRBJ2-1; D is undetermined. The CDR3 totals 15 residues. Trimming removed 3 bases from V and 2 bases from J, with 14 bases in between. In germline, CDR1 is DFQATT, CDR2 SNEGSKA (reference sequence). The CDR3 region is CSASETPDAYNEQFF. The CDR3 region has the DNA TGCAGTGCTAGTGAGACACCCGATGCCTACAATGAGCAGTTCTTC.

The V and J genes are TRBV9 and TRBJ2-3; D not certain. Trimming stripped 0 bases from V and 0 bases from J, with 14 bases between. The CDR3 totals 17 residues. Looked up from germline, CDR1 is SGDLS and CDR2 is YYNGEE. DNA for the CDR3: TGTGCCAGCAGCGTAGCCCAGACAACCCCTAGCACAGATACGCAGTATTTT. This encodes CASSVAQTTPSTDTQYF.

The rearrangement uses TRBV28 and TRBJ1-1; D remains ambiguous. Germline assignment: CDR1 MDHEN and CDR2 SYDVKM. There are 13 residues in the CDR3. The V end was cut by 2 bases, the J end by 6 bases, with 10 bases between. The CDR3 DNA reads TGTGCCAGCAGTTTACTCAGTCTCCCTGAAGCTTTCTTT. It is translated as CASSLLSLPEAFF.

This CDR3 reads CASSFTSGGSYNEQFF. In DNA form, the CDR3 reads TGCGCCAGCAGCTTTACTAGCGGGGGATCCTACAATGAGCAGTTCTTC. J is TRBJ2-1 and V is TRBV5-1; TRBD2 matches 11 bases. The ends lost 2 bases at V and 1 base at J; junction bases unmatched: 2. CDR1 is SGHRS and CDR2 is YFSETQ in the germline V gene. This CDR3 has 16 residues.

This clone is a singleton in its sample. The V call is TRBV28, the J call TRBJ1-2; weak D call: TRBD1 (5 bases). CDR1 is MDHEN, CDR2 SYDVKM, per germline. This CDR3 has 16 residues. V was clipped by 4 bases and J by 0 bases, with 15 bases between them. This CDR3 is CASSSTGHPTNYGYTF. The CDR3 DNA reads TGTGCCAGCAGTTCAACTGGACACCCTACTAACTATGGCTACACCTTC.

V usage is TRBV5-1 and J usage is TRBJ2-2, with 11 bases that match TRBD1. V gave up 3 bases and J gave up 6 bases; unmatched junction bases: 10. Germline V gene data show CDR1 as SGHRS and CDR2 as YFSETQ. The CDR3 runs 17 residues. This CDR3 reads CASSWAPGTGGSGELFF. As DNA, the CDR3 is TGCGCCAGCAGCTGGGCCCCGGGGACAGGGGGTTCCGGGGAGCTGTTTTTT.

The rearrangement uses TRBV9 and TRBJ2-2; D is possibly TRBD2 (6 bases). CDR3 length: 15 residues. Germline values: CDR1 SGDLS, CDR2 YYNGEE. The V end lost 4 bases, the J end lost 3 bases, and 13 bases lay between the germline ends. CDR3 region: CASSLRLVDTGELFF. As DNA, the CDR3 is TGTGCCAGCAGCCTTCGACTAGTTGACACCGGGGAGCTGTTTTTT.

The chain has TRBV9 and TRBJ2-5, with 11 bases that match TRBD2. Per the germline V gene, CDR1 is SGDLS and CDR2 is YYNGEE. Unmatched junction bases numbered 15, after V lost 2 bases and J lost 3 bases. This CDR3 has 19 residues. CDR3 protein: CASSVTPGVIAGGEETQYF. CDR3 DNA sequence: TGTGCCAGCAGCGTGACTCCCGGAGTGATAGCGGGGGGGGAAGAGACCCAGTACTTC.

The V gene is TRBV19, the J gene TRBJ2-7; 8 positions agree with TRBD1. The trim removed 3 bases at V and 4 bases at J, leaving 14 bases unmatched. There are 17 residues in the CDR3. Germline CDR1 reads LNHDA; CDR2 reads SQIVND (reference sequence). The CDR3 DNA reads TGTGCCAGTAGTATTAAGTTTTCGGGGACAGGCGATTACGAGCAGTACTTC. Translating it yields CASSIKFSGTGDYEQYF.

A single count supports this clone. This chain uses TRBV13 with TRBJ2-5; 9 nucleotides match TRBD2. Trimming at V came to 5 bases and at J to 0 bases, leaving 13 bases not matched to a gene. The V gene's germline CDR1 is PRHDT and CDR2 FYEKMQ (reference sequence). This CDR3 is 18 amino acids long. The CDR3 is CASSTSSGELLYQETQYF. DNA of the CDR3: TGTGCCAGCAGCACCTCTAGCGGGGAGTTACTGTACCAAGAGACCCAGTACTTC.

The chain links TRBV10-3 to TRBJ2-5; perhaps TRBD1 as D (5 bases). Germline V CDR1 and CDR2: ENHRY, SYGVKD. This CDR3 has 14 amino acids. Deletions cut 3 bases from V and 3 bases from J, with 11 bases between. CDR3 protein: CAISDFDREETQYF. Written as DNA, the CDR3 is TGTGCCATCAGTGACTTCGACAGAGAAGAGACCCAGTACTTC.

This rearrangement joins TRBV5-4 to TRBJ2-1; 8 bases fit TRBD1. With 2 bases clipped from V and 6 bases from J, the junction kept 7 bases outside the gene matches. The germline V gene has CDR1 SGHNT and CDR2 YYREEE (reference sequence). This CDR3 comprises 15 residues. The CDR3 nucleotides are TGTGCCAGCAGCTTACCAGGGGGCGGAAGCAATGAGCAGTTCTTC. Encoded protein: CASSLPGGGSNEQFF.

The rearrangement uses TRBV7-9 and TRBJ1-4; D is ambiguous. The CDR3 covers 14 residues. V gave up 2 bases and J gave up 3 bases, with 7 bases separating them. Germline CDR1 and CDR2: SEHNR and FQNEAQ (reference sequence). The CDR3 DNA is TGTGCCAGCAGCTTAACCGGGTCTAATGAAAAACTGTTTTTT. This codes for CASSLTGSNEKLFF. The whole variable domain, filled in from reference TRBV7-9 and TRBJ1-4, reads DTGVSQNPRHKITKRGQNVTFRCDPISEHNRLYWYRQTLGQGPEFLTYFQNEAQLEKSRLLSDRFSAERPKGSFSTLEIQRTEQGDSAMYLCASSLTGSNEKLFFGSGTQLSVL.

The V call is TRBV5-4, the J call TRBJ2-1; 10 nucleotides align to TRBD2. With V trimmed by 4 bases and J by 2 bases, 18 bases remained unmatched. Germline CDR1 reads SGHNT; CDR2 reads YYREEE (reference sequence). The CDR3 totals 20 residues. Here the CDR3 reads CASSPVVPSGRRSAYNEQFF. As DNA, the CDR3 is TGTGCCAGCAGCCCGGTGGTCCCTAGCGGGAGAAGGAGCGCCTACAATGAGCAGTTCTTC.

The J gene is TRBJ2-1, the V gene TRBV7-3; TRBD1 matches 7 bases. The ends lost 4 bases at V and 0 bases at J; junction bases unmatched: 3. The germline V gene has CDR1 SGHTA and CDR2 FQGTGA. The CDR3 spans 15 residues. The DNA for the CDR3 is TGTGCCAGCAGCTCACAGGGGAGCTCCTACAATGAGCAGTTCTTC. Its protein is CASSSQGSSYNEQFF.

The chain joins TRBV18 to TRBJ1-2, with unresolved D. Per germline, CDR1 KGHSH and CDR2 LQKENI. The CDR3 length is 15 residues. With 6 bases removed from V and 5 bases from J, the gap between germline ends came to 19 bases. The CDR3 spells CASSADGVRGYGYTF. In DNA form, the CDR3 reads TGTGCCAGCTCGGCCGACGGCGTTCGCGGGTATGGCTACACCTTC.

The genes are TRBV19 and TRBJ1-5, with 7 bases lining up with TRBD1. CDR1 and CDR2 from the germline V gene are LNHDA and SQIVND (reference sequence). The CDR3 is made up of 15 amino acids. V dropped 5 bases and J dropped 0; count of bases not matched to a gene: 4. The CDR3 spells CASSRRQGSNQPQHF. In nucleotides, the CDR3 is TGTGCCAGTAGTCGGCGACAGGGTAGCAATCAGCCCCAGCATTTT. Using reference TRBV19 and TRBJ1-5 for the parts outside the CDR3, the full variable domain is DGGITQSPKYLFRKEGQNVTLSCEQNLNHDAMYWYRQDPGQGLRLIYYSQIVNDFQKGDIAEGYSVSREKKESFPLTVTSAQKNPTAFYLCASSRRQGSNQPQHFGDGTRLSIL.

The rearrangement links TRBV28 to TRBJ1-6, with D hard to call. The CDR3 is made up of 15 amino acids. V lost 2 bases and J 0 bases, leaving 5 bases between the germline ends. Germline V CDR1 and CDR2: MDHEN, SYDVKM. CDR3 nucleotides: TGTGCCAGCAGTTTACTGAGCTCCTATAATTCACCCCTCCACTTT. It encodes CASSLLSSYNSPLHF. Complete variable domain (other parts from reference TRBV28 and TRBJ1-6): DVKVTQSSRYLVKRTGEKVFLECVQDMDHENMFWYRQDPGLGLRLIYFSYDVKMKEKGDIPEGYSVSREKKERFSLILESASTNQTSMYLCASSLLSSYNSPLHFGNGTRLTVT.

This chain connects TRBV19 to TRBJ1-2, with 8 bases matching TRBD1. The CDR3 is made up of 14 amino acids. Germline lookup yields CDR1 LNHDA and CDR2 SQIVND (reference sequence). The junction had 8 bases not matched to a gene; V was cut back by 7 bases and J by 4 bases. CDR3 region: CASTPTGAGYGYTF. The CDR3 DNA follows: TGTGCCAGTACCCCGACAGGGGCCGGCTATGGCTACACCTTC.

This clone appeared a single time. The chain combines TRBV28 with TRBJ2-7; unclear D gene. V shed 4 bases and J shed 0 bases, with 16 bases lying between them. Germline V gene sequence: CDR1 MDHEN, CDR2 SYDVKM. The CDR3 runs to 16 residues. The CDR3 DNA sequence: TGTGCCAGCAGTTCGGCCCTTCGGGTCATCTCCTACGAGCAGTACGTC. Amino acids: CASSSALRVISYEQYV.